These 21 T cell receptor beta chains were all obtained from the same sample, sequenced in a study of T-cell reconstitution after alpha-beta-depleted transplantation in children. It was with unique molecular identifiers that the TCRbeta library was prepared. In TCRdb, the PCR reads were re-called with MiXCR into one record per CDR3 protein. Found here are 190,000 or so distinct CDR3 sequences, about 6.3% of them singletons; the top ten hold roughly 3%. The source material was PBMCs from the stem cell graft donor, sampled from the stem cell graft. These receptors originate from a human donor who donated a stem cell graft to a child with Wiskott-Aldrich syndrome.

The chain is built from TRBV5-1 and TRBJ2-7; D possibly corresponds to TRBD1 (6 bases). This CDR3 spans 16 amino acids. CDR1 and CDR2 from the germline V gene are SGHRS and YFSETQ. The germline V and J ends were trimmed by 0 bases and 1 base, with 14 bases remaining between them. CDR3 amino acids: CASSLGHLGTSYEQYF. CDR3 in DNA: TGCGCCAGCAGCTTGGGGCACCTAGGGACATCCTACGAGCAGTACTTC. Looking up the rest from reference TRBV5-1 and TRBJ2-7 gives the full variable domain: KAGVTQTPRYLIKTRGQQVTLSCSPISGHRSVSWYQQTPGQGLQFLFEYFSETQRNKGNFPGRFSGRQFSNSRSEMNVSTLELGDSALYLCASSLGHLGTSYEQYFGPGTRLTVT.

This clonotype was counted at least ten times. The chain joins TRBV12-3 or TRBV12-4 to TRBJ1-2, with D hard to call. This CDR3 is 11 amino acids long. The V end lost 5 bases, the J end lost 6 bases, and 7 bases lay between the germline ends. The CDR3 nucleotides are TGTGCCAGCAGTGGGAGGGATGGCTACACCTTC. Translating gives CASSGRDGYTF.

V and J are TRBV30 and TRBJ1-5; D not certain. V lost 1 base to trimming and J lost 7 bases, with 11 bases between them. CDR1 is GTSNPN, CDR2 SVGIG, per germline (reference sequence). This CDR3 is 13 amino acids long. The CDR3 here is CAWSGLGGQPQHF. CDR3 coding DNA: TGTGCCTGGAGTGGGCTTGGAGGGCAGCCCCAGCATTTT.

This clonotype was observed a handful of times. The chain combines TRBV19 with TRBJ1-5; no clear D gene. Trimming removed 5 bases from V and 9 bases from J, with 8 bases in between. This CDR3 contains 11 residues. Germline-derived CDR1 and CDR2 are LNHDA and SQIVND (reference sequence). CDR3 nucleotide sequence: TGTGCCAGTAGTTACGGAGGGCCCCAGCATTTT. It codes for CASSYGGPQHF.

About this clonotype: A much larger clone sits a single nucleotide away, making a read error possible. The J gene is TRBJ1-1, the V gene TRBV7-6, with 8 bases that match TRBD1. Germline CDR1 is SGHVS and CDR2 is FNYEAQ. This CDR3 is 15 amino acids long. For the CDR3, the DNA is TGTTCCAGCCGTGACACTGACAGGGGCCACACTGAAGCTTTCTTT. The encoded protein is CSSRDTDRGHTEAFF.

This chain connects TRBV6-1 to TRBJ1-2; the match to TRBD1 covers 7 bases. The CDR3 has 16 residues. CDR1 is MNHNS and CDR2 is SASEGT in the germline V gene. V was clipped by 5 bases and J by 6 bases; unmatched bases: 15. The CDR3, as DNA: TGTGCCAGCAGTCCCTTCCCCGACAGGGTCGGAGATGGCTACACCTTC. Its translation is CASSPFPDRVGDGYTF.

This clonotype was found many times. V gene TRBV5-1 combines with J gene TRBJ2-3, with 7 nucleotides matching TRBD1. The CDR3 has 17 amino acids. Germline V lookup: CDR1 SGHRS, CDR2 YFSETQ. After removal of 9 bases from V and 0 bases from J, the junction contained 16 bases not matched to a gene. CDR3 DNA sequence: TGCGCCACTAGGTGGGACAGAGGGGAAACTAGCACAGATACGCAGTATTTT. It codes for CATRWDRGETSTDTQYF.

Remarks on this clonotype: Given a much more abundant clone one base away, this may be a read error. The rearrangement uses TRBV24-1 and TRBJ2-1, with 10 bases fitting TRBD1. Trimming cost V 0 bases and J 4 bases; bases outside gene matches: 2. The CDR3 runs to 16 residues. CDR1 and CDR2 from the germline V gene are KGHDR and SFDVKD. Here the CDR3 reads CATSDLLGQGYNEQFF. The CDR3 coding sequence is TGTGCCACCAGTGATTTGTTGGGACAGGGGTACAATGAGCAGTTCTTC.

This clonotype was picked up many times. The V call is TRBV27, the J call TRBJ1-2; TRBD1 agrees at 8 bases. The CDR3 sequence is 14 residues long. V shed 5 bases and J 4 bases; nucleotides not matched to a gene: 6. Germline V gene data show CDR1 as MNHEY and CDR2 as SMNVEV (reference sequence). CDR3 residues: CASSTDRASYGYTF. The CDR3 bases are TGTGCCAGCAGTACGGACAGGGCCTCCTATGGCTACACCTTC.

At least ten counts were recorded for this clonotype. The chain has TRBV5-1 and TRBJ1-5; 9 nucleotides align to TRBD1. V trimming: 2 bases; J trimming: 0 bases; junction bases outside the gene matches: 3. The CDR3 runs 16 residues. Germline CDR1 reads SGHRS; CDR2 reads YFSETQ. The CDR3 region has the DNA TGCGCCAGCAGCTTCGGACAGGGGAATAGCAATCAGCCCCAGCATTTT. Its protein is CASSFGQGNSNQPQHF.

This clonotype was seen at least ten times. This chain connects TRBV20-1 to TRBJ2-7; a weak D match, TRBD2 (6 bases). CDR1 is DFQATT and CDR2 is SNEGSKA in the germline V gene (reference sequence). Trimming removed 2 bases from V and 0 bases from J, with 11 bases in between. The CDR3 covers 14 residues. The CDR3 spells CSARLGTGSYEQYF. In nucleotides, the CDR3 is TGCAGTGCTAGACTCGGGACTGGCTCCTACGAGCAGTACTTC.

This clonotype was seen at least ten times. V usage is TRBV6-5 and J usage is TRBJ1-1; 10 bases agree with TRBD1. Germline values: CDR1 MNHEY, CDR2 SVGAGI. The V gene end was trimmed by 6 bases and the J gene end by 6 bases; junction bases not matched to a gene: 7. The CDR3 sequence is 14 residues long. CDR3 DNA: TGTGCCAGCAGCCGGGACAGGGGTTTCTCTGAAGCTTTCTTT. It encodes CASSRDRGFSEAFF.

The sample holds many counts of this clonotype. This rearrangement joins TRBV5-1 to TRBJ2-7; 7 bases are a match to TRBD2. Germline lookup yields CDR1 SGHRS and CDR2 YFSETQ. There are 16 residues in the CDR3. Trimming at V came to 4 bases and at J to 4 bases, leaving 14 bases not matched to a gene. The CDR3, as DNA: TGCGCCAGCAGCACGCATCTTCAAACGGGGGGATACGAGCAGTACTTC. Amino acid sequence: CASSTHLQTGGYEQYF.

This clonotype was detected ten times or more. The chain couples TRBV20-1 to TRBJ1-5; 7 nucleotides agree with TRBD1. CDR1 and CDR2 from the germline V gene are DFQATT and SNEGSKA (reference sequence). Unmatched junction bases numbered 9, after V lost 0 bases and J lost 7 bases. CDR3 length equals 15 residues. The CDR3, as DNA: TGCAGTGCTAGAGAAGTGACAGGGTCCAGGCAGCCCCAGCATTTT. Translation: CSAREVTGSRQPQHF.

This clonotype has only a few counts. The chain combines TRBV3-1 with TRBJ2-7; 9 nucleotides align to TRBD2. Losses at the gene ends were 1 base for V and 2 bases for J; bases not matched to a gene: 3. The CDR3 runs 15 residues. Germline values: CDR1 LGHDT, CDR2 YNNKEL (reference sequence). In DNA, the CDR3 is TGTGCCAGCAGCCAAGCGGCGGGGGGGCCCTACGAGCAGTACTTC. Amino acids: CASSQAAGGPYEQYF.

Many counts were recorded for this clonotype. The gene calls are TRBV20-1 and TRBJ2-1, with 7 bases identical to TRBD1. V was pared by 5 bases and J by 6 bases, with 10 bases of the junction left unmatched. Germline V lookup: CDR1 DFQATT, CDR2 SNEGSKA (reference sequence). This CDR3 contains 14 residues. The CDR3 DNA reads TGCAGTGCTCCCCGGGACAGCGCGGCCAATGAGCAGTTCTTC. Protein: CSAPRDSAANEQFF.

This clonotype has a count of ten or more. The V gene is TRBV29-1, the J gene TRBJ2-7; 9 bases align to TRBD1. The junction had 9 bases not matched to a gene; V was cut back by 6 bases and J by 3 bases. There are 14 residues in the CDR3. Germline CDR1 reads SQVTM; CDR2 reads ANQGSEA. The CDR3 bases are TGCAGCGTCGAACTAGGGACAGGGCTCTACGAGCAGTACTTC. Amino acids: CSVELGTGLYEQYF.

This clonotype was seen ten or more times. The gene calls are TRBV29-1 and TRBJ2-3, with unresolved D. Trimming removed 7 bases at V and 6 bases at J, with 5 bases between. The CDR3 extends over 9 amino acids. Germline lookup yields CDR1 SQVTM and CDR2 ANQGSEA. The CDR3 sequence is CSAGDTQYF. Written as DNA, the CDR3 is TGCAGCGCCGGGGATACGCAGTATTTT.

This clonotype was observed many times. Here the CDR3 DNA reads TGCAGTGCTGAGATCAGATCTGGGGCCAACGTCCTGACTTTC. Translated, it gives CSAEIRSGANVLTF. This sequence joins TRBV20-1 and TRBJ2-6; D not certain. From germline, CDR1 is DFQATT and CDR2 SNEGSKA (reference sequence). The CDR3 consists of 14 residues. V was cut by 5 bases and J by 1 base, with 9 bases left in between.

J is TRBJ2-1 and V is TRBV5-1; tentative D call: TRBD2 (6 bases). Germline CDR1 SGHRS, CDR2 YFSETQ. The V gene lost 4 bases and the J gene lost 7 bases, with 15 bases spanning the gap. The CDR3 consists of 14 residues. The CDR3 nucleotides are TGCGCCAGCAGCAAGAGCGGGCAGGAGAATGAGCAGTTCTTC. Translated: CASSKSGQENEQFF.

This clonotype was recorded many times. This chain connects TRBV5-1 to TRBJ2-5; D gene uncertain. The CDR3 loop spans 15 amino acids. Deletions cut 2 bases from V and 2 bases from J, with 13 bases between. Germline CDR1 SGHRS, CDR2 YFSETQ. The CDR3 nucleotides read TGCGCCAGCAGCTTCCTAACAGTGGGGCAAGAGACCCAGTACTTC. Its protein is CASSFLTVGQETQYF. The complete variable domain, with remaining parts taken from reference TRBV5-1 and TRBJ2-5, reads KAGVTQTPRYLIKTRGQQVTLSCSPISGHRSVSWYQQTPGQGLQFLFEYFSETQRNKGNFPGRFSGRQFSNSRSEMNVSTLELGDSALYLCASSFLTVGQETQYFGPGTRLLVL.